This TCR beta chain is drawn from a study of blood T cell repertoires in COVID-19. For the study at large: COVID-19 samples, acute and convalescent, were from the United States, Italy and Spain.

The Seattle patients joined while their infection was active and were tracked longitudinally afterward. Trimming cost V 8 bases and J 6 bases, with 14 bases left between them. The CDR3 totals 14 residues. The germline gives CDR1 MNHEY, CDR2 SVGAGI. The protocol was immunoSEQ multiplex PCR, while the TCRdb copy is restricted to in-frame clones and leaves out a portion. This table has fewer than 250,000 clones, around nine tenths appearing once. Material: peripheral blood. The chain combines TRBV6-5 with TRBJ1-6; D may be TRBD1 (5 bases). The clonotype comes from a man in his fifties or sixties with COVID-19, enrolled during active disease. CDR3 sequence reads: CASGGDHRNSPLHF. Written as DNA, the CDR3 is TGTGCCAGCGGGGGGGACCACCGTAATTCACCCCTCCACTTT.